This T cell receptor gamma chain was captured in a study of gamma delta lymphoproliferative disorders and STAT genes. Overall study: At least 50 ng of genomic DNA went into each LymphoTrack Dx TCRG Assay library. The EuroClonality-NGS protocol was used to prepare delta libraries.

Sample share makes this clone medium-sized. The receptor sequences were amplified from genomic DNA of peripheral blood mononuclear cells. TCRdb repeated clone calling on the multiplex PCR reads with CATT. The sample includes approximately 2,500 gamma-chain clones, around 8% of them seen just once. The TCR sequence derives from a human donor in good health. Sequencing was done on a sample of blood.

CDR3 protein: CAAWDWFKIF. The CDR3 DNA follows: TGTGCTGCGTGGGACTGGTTCAAGATATTT. The chain links TRGV10 to TRGJP1. The J gene is absent in TCRdb and was assigned here via DNA matching to germline. TRGV10 is an ORF for which the function is uncertain. The CDR3 contains 10 residues. The ends lost 8 bases at V and 11 bases at J; junction bases unmatched: 3.